A single sample is the source of the 30 T cell receptor beta chains below, sequenced in a study of beta chain features in type 1 diabetes. Expressed TCRB transcripts were sequenced after all isolated RNA was converted to cDNA. Only in-frame clones appear in the TCRdb table, and some are missing; sequencing was by immunoSEQ multiplex PCR. The data show approximately 150,000 clones, roughly a tenth seen once. The sample was naive CD4+ T cells from blood. The receptor source for this set is a man aged 18 to 29 in good health.

This clone occurred a few times. The V call is TRBV4-3, the J call TRBJ2-4, with 7 bases matching TRBD1. This CDR3 region has 15 residues. J was trimmed by 6 bases and V by 1 base; bases with no gene match: 6. Germline CDR1 is LGHNA and CDR2 is YSLEER. DNA for the CDR3: TGCGCCAGCAGCCAAGCCCTGACAGGGCTAAACATTCAGTACTTC. Protein: CASSQALTGLNIQYF.

This clone showed up just a few times. The V and J genes are TRBV20-1 and TRBJ2-7, with 9 bases identical to TRBD1. The germline V gene encodes CDR1 DFQATT and CDR2 SNEGSKA (reference sequence). The CDR3 extends over 11 amino acids. The trim removed 5 bases at V and 5 bases at J, leaving 1 base unmatched. The DNA for the CDR3 is TGCAGTGCTGGGGACAGGGACGAGCAGTACTTC. Its translation: CSAGDRDEQYF.

The CDR3 loop is CAINAGRTDTQYF. CDR3 coding DNA: TGTGCCATCAATGCGGGGCGCACAGATACGCAGTATTTT. The V call is TRBV10-3, the J call TRBJ2-3, with a tentative D call TRBD2 (6 bases). This CDR3 contains 13 residues. Trimming stripped 7 bases from V and 1 base from J, with 9 bases between. CDR1 ENHRY and CDR2 SYGVKD come from the germline V gene.

This clone was counted many times. The chain uses TRBV2 and TRBJ2-3; D is unclear. V was pared by 6 bases and J by 2 bases, with 9 bases between. The CDR3 extends over 13 amino acids. The germline CDR1 and CDR2 sequences are SNHLY and FYNNEI. For the CDR3, the DNA is TGTGCCAGCAGCCCCCCCTACACAGATACGCAGTATTTT. Residues: CASSPPYTDTQYF.

This clone was counted only a few times. The chain has TRBV19 and TRBJ2-5; 9 bases align to TRBD1. The CDR3 is 16 amino acids. V was clipped by 4 bases and J by 4 bases; unmatched bases: 10. Germline V gene lookup returns CDR1 LNHDA and CDR2 SQIVND (reference sequence). The CDR3 reads CASSTRTGAGAETQYF. CDR3 coding DNA: TGTGCCAGTAGTACGAGGACAGGGGCCGGGGCAGAGACCCAGTACTTC.

CDR3 amino acids: CASSQAARDYGYTF. The CDR3, as DNA: TGCGCCAGCAGCCAAGCGGCCAGGGACTATGGCTACACCTTC. The chain links TRBV4-3 to TRBJ1-2; tentative D call: TRBD1 (5 bases). The CDR3 is 14 residues long. Per the germline V gene, CDR1 is LGHNA and CDR2 is YSLEER. V was clipped by 1 base and J by 3 bases, with 9 bases between them.

The rearrangement links TRBV7-2 to TRBJ1-2, with 7 positions matching TRBD1. There are 14 residues in the CDR3. The trim removed 3 bases at V and 3 bases at J, leaving 4 bases unmatched. Germline assignment: CDR1 SGHTA and CDR2 FQGNSA. This CDR3 reads CASSFNRGDYGYTF. The CDR3 DNA reads TGTGCCAGCAGCTTTAACAGGGGCGACTATGGCTACACCTTC.

This clone was recorded only once. The chain recombines TRBV19 with TRBJ1-3; D may be TRBD1 (5 bases). Germline V CDR1 and CDR2: LNHDA, SQIVND (reference sequence). CDR3 size: 15 residues. Trimming stripped 2 bases from V and 0 bases from J, with 8 bases between. CDR3 region: CASSIRQYSGNTIYF. CDR3 sequence (DNA): TGTGCCAGTAGTATACGACAGTACTCTGGAAACACCATATATTTT.

This clone was seen at least ten times. The chain couples TRBV7-8 to TRBJ2-1; 7 bases align to TRBD1. Germline lookup yields CDR1 SGHVS and CDR2 FQNEAQ. V lost 6 bases, J lost 0 bases, and 8 bases stayed unmatched. This CDR3 is built from 16 residues. The CDR3 DNA reads as TGTGCCAGCAGTTCCCTTCGGGACAGCTCCTACAATGAGCAGTTCTTC. It translates to CASSSLRDSSYNEQFF.

A few counts support this clone. This chain connects TRBV7-2 to TRBJ2-7; tentative D call: TRBD2 (6 bases). The V end lost 5 bases, the J end lost 1 base, and 18 bases lay between the germline ends. Germline V lookup: CDR1 SGHTA, CDR2 FQGNSA. The CDR3 is 16 amino acids. The CDR3 sequence is CASSHPGTPFSYEQYF. CDR3 DNA sequence: TGTGCCAGCAGCCATCCCGGGACTCCCTTTTCCTACGAGCAGTACTTC.

Ten or more counts support this clone. The chain recombines TRBV11-1 with TRBJ2-2; D is uncertain. CDR1 SGHAT and CDR2 FQDESV come from the germline V gene (reference sequence). The CDR3 runs 12 residues. CDR3 sequence: CVVRQGTGELFF. In DNA form, the CDR3 reads TGTGTTGTGCGGCAAGGCACCGGGGAGCTGTTTTTT.

V and J are TRBV7-2 and TRBJ2-1, with 14 bases identical to TRBD2. The CDR3 runs 16 residues. J gave up 8 bases and V 3 bases, and 6 bases lay outside the gene matches. Germline V gene lookup returns CDR1 SGHTA and CDR2 FQGNSA. The CDR3 region is CASSFMTSGGADEQFF. DNA of the CDR3: TGTGCCAGCAGCTTTATGACTAGCGGGGGGGCAGATGAGCAGTTCTTC.

This clone was observed a handful of times. The CDR3 DNA reads as TGTGCCAGTAGTGTCAGCTCGGGGAGTGACGCCTACGAGCAGTACTTC. It specifies CASSVSSGSDAYEQYF. This chain uses TRBV19 with TRBJ2-7, with D perhaps TRBD2 (5 bases). The germline CDR1 and CDR2 sequences are LNHDA and SQIVND (reference sequence). Deletions cut 5 bases from V and 2 bases from J, with 19 bases between. This CDR3 comprises 16 residues.

V and J are TRBV19 and TRBJ1-2, with a weak D call TRBD1 (6 bases). CDR3 size: 15 residues. Germline V CDR1 and CDR2: LNHDA, SQIVND (reference sequence). Trimming shortened V by 5 bases and J by 2 bases, and 15 bases separated the two germline ends. Here the CDR3 reads CASSGQRSGNYGYTF. The CDR3 nucleotides are TGTGCCAGTAGTGGACAGCGTTCAGGCAACTATGGCTACACCTTC. The full variable domain, completed using reference TRBV19 and TRBJ1-2, is DGGITQSPKYLFRKEGQNVTLSCEQNLNHDAMYWYRQDPGQGLRLIYYSQIVNDFQKGDIAEGYSVSREKKESFPLTVTSAQKNPTAFYLCASSGQRSGNYGYTFGSGTRLTVV.

This chain uses TRBV6-1 with TRBJ1-1; 7 bases match TRBD1. Per germline, CDR1 MNHNS and CDR2 SASEGT. Trimming at V came to 7 bases and at J to 0 bases, leaving 8 bases not matched to a gene. This CDR3 comprises 15 residues. The CDR3 DNA sequence: TGTGCCAGCATCAAGGGACAGCCTATGAACACTGAAGCTTTCTTT. This sequence encodes CASIKGQPMNTEAFF.

This clone has a handful of counts. The CDR3 loop is CASSIEPGQGNIQYF. CDR3 coding DNA: TGCGCCAGCAGCATTGAACCGGGACAGGGAAACATTCAGTACTTC. The rearrangement joins TRBV5-1 to TRBJ2-4; 9 nucleotides match TRBD1. The germline V gene encodes CDR1 SGHRS and CDR2 YFSETQ. The CDR3 runs 15 residues. Trimming took 4 bases from V and 6 from J; bases not matched to a gene: 8.

This chain uses TRBV2 with TRBJ2-5; maybe TRBD1 (5 bases). The CDR3 is 14 residues long. Germline V CDR1 and CDR2: SNHLY, FYNNEI. Trimming removed 4 bases at V and 4 bases at J, with 13 bases between. CDR3 in amino acids: CASSGVRVGETQYF. The CDR3 nucleotides read TGTGCCAGCAGTGGGGTCAGGGTTGGAGAGACCCAGTACTTC.

This clone was observed a handful of times. This chain connects TRBV2 to TRBJ1-1; D is perhaps TRBD1 (6 bases). V lost 6 bases to trimming and J lost 7 bases, with 12 bases between them. Germline CDR1 is SNHLY and CDR2 is FYNNEI. The CDR3 loop spans 12 amino acids. The DNA for the CDR3 is TGTGCCAGCAGGCCGACAGGCGGTGAAGCTTTCTTT. It is translated as CASRPTGGEAFF.

This clone showed up just a few times. The chain joins TRBV27 to TRBJ1-2; TRBD1 aligns across 9 bases. The germline gives CDR1 MNHEY, CDR2 SMNVEV (reference sequence). CDR3 length: 13 amino acids. The V gene end was trimmed by 2 bases and the J gene end by 6 bases; junction bases not matched to a gene: 1. CDR3 DNA sequence: TGTGCCAGCAGTTTAGACAGGGGGAATGGCTACACCTTC. This encodes CASSLDRGNGYTF.

This clone showed up just a few times. The gene calls are TRBV5-1 and TRBJ2-2, with D uncertain. CDR1 and CDR2 (germline): SGHRS, YFSETQ. The CDR3 totals 13 residues. The V gene lost 3 bases and the J gene lost 4 bases, with 7 bases spanning the gap. CDR3 bases: TGCGCCAGCAGCTCACAGATCACCGGGGAGCTGTTTTTT. Translating it yields CASSSQITGELFF.

The V gene is TRBV6-6, the J gene TRBJ2-7; 9 bases are a match to TRBD2. V lost 3 bases and J lost 1; bases outside the gene matches: 4. The CDR3 length is 15 residues. Looked up from germline, CDR1 is MNHNY and CDR2 is SVGAGI (reference sequence). The CDR3 here is CASSYKRGESYEQYF. CDR3 coding DNA: TGTGCCAGCAGTTATAAGCGGGGGGAATCCTACGAGCAGTACTTC.

This clone turned up a few times. The chain combines TRBV10-3 with TRBJ1-2; 8 nucleotides agree with TRBD1. This CDR3 spans 18 amino acids. Per the germline V gene, CDR1 is ENHRY and CDR2 is SYGVKD. The V segment lost 10 bases and the J segment 4 bases; nucleotides outside the gene matches: 23. CDR3 nucleotides: TGTGCCACCCGGACTTCCTCGGACAGGGCTACATTAGGCTATGGCTACACCTTC. Translated, it gives CATRTSSDRATLGYGYTF.

The chain links TRBV19 to TRBJ1-5, with 8 bases identical to TRBD1. Losses at the gene ends were 3 bases for V and 4 bases for J; bases not matched to a gene: 5. From germline, CDR1 is LNHDA and CDR2 SQIVND (reference sequence). CDR3 size: 15 residues. The CDR3 DNA sequence: TGTGCCAGTAGTATCGGAAGGACAGGGAATCAGCCCCAGCATTTT. It encodes CASSIGRTGNQPQHF.

The chain has TRBV29-1 and TRBJ2-7, with TRBD1 matching 7 bases. The V gene end was trimmed by 4 bases and the J gene end by 1 base; junction bases not matched to a gene: 7. The V gene's germline CDR1 is SQVTM and CDR2 ANQGSEA. CDR3 length: 14 residues. The CDR3 spells CSVVEGAGSYEQYF. As DNA, the CDR3 is TGCAGCGTTGTTGAGGGGGCAGGGTCCTACGAGCAGTACTTC.

This clone was detected a few times. The CDR3 coding sequence is TGTGCCAGCAGCTTAGGGCCTCAAGAGACCCAGTACTTC. Translating gives CASSLGPQETQYF. The chain uses TRBV7-2 and TRBJ2-5, with unresolved D. The ends were cut back, 1 base at V and 2 bases at J, with 5 bases in the middle. The length of the CDR3 is 13 residues. CDR1 is SGHTA, CDR2 FQGNSA, per germline.

In its sample, this clone was seen a few times. This sequence joins TRBV4-2 and TRBJ2-7; TRBD1 aligns across 11 bases. There are 15 residues in the CDR3. The junction had 5 bases not matched to a gene; V was cut back by 4 bases and J by 3 bases. Germline lookup yields CDR1 LGHNA and CDR2 YNFKEQ. This CDR3 reads CASSLRTGGNYEQYF. The CDR3 bases are TGTGCCAGCAGCCTTCGGACAGGGGGCAACTACGAGCAGTACTTC.

The sample holds a few counts of this clone. The chain uses TRBV7-2 and TRBJ2-1, with 12 bases that match TRBD2. Unmatched junction bases numbered 8, after V lost 2 bases and J lost 0 bases. The germline CDR1 and CDR2 sequences are SGHTA and FQGNSA. The CDR3 is 19 residues long. Written as DNA, the CDR3 is TGTGCCAGCAGCTTACCCCGGACTAGCGGGGCTAGCTCCTACAATGAGCAGTTCTTC. Amino acid sequence: CASSLPRTSGASSYNEQFF.

This clone was observed a few times. The chain uses TRBV4-1 and TRBJ1-1; 9 nucleotides agree with TRBD1. Germline V CDR1 and CDR2: MGHRA, YSYEKL. The trim removed 4 bases at V and 1 base at J, leaving 4 bases unmatched. The CDR3 extends over 15 amino acids. CDR3: CASSPSGQGNTEAFF. In DNA form, the CDR3 reads TGCGCCAGCAGCCCCTCGGGACAGGGGAACACTGAAGCTTTCTTT.

This clone has only a few counts. J is TRBJ2-4 and V is TRBV27; TRBD1 aligns across 10 bases. V shed 4 bases and J 7 bases; nucleotides not matched to a gene: 4. CDR1 MNHEY and CDR2 SMNVEV come from the germline V gene (reference sequence). CDR3 length: 14 amino acids. In nucleotides, the CDR3 is TGTGCCAGCAGTTACACGGACAGGGGGAACATTCAGTACTTC. This sequence encodes CASSYTDRGNIQYF.

This clone was detected ten times or more. This sequence joins TRBV29-1 and TRBJ2-1, with 7 bases that match TRBD1. The J segment lost 4 bases and the V segment lost 7 bases, leaving 7 bases of the junction unmatched. The CDR3 is 13 amino acids. The V gene's germline CDR1 is SQVTM and CDR2 ANQGSEA. CDR3: CSARGQTYNEQFF. Written as DNA, the CDR3 is TGCAGCGCCAGGGGACAGACATACAATGAGCAGTTCTTC.